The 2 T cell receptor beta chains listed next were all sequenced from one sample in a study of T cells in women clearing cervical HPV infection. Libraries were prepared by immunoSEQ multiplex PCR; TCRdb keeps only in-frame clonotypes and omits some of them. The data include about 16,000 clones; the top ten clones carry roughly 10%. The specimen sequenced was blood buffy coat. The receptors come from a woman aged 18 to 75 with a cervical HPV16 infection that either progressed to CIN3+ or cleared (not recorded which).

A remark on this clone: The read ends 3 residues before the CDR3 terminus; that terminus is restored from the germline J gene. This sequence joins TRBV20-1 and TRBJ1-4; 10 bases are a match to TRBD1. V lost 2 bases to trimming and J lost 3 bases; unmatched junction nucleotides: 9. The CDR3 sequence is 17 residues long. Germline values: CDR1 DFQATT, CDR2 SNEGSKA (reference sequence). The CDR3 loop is CSARHGGQGTSNEKLFF. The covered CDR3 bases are TGCAGTGCTAGACACGGGGGACAGGGGACATCTAATGAAAAA.

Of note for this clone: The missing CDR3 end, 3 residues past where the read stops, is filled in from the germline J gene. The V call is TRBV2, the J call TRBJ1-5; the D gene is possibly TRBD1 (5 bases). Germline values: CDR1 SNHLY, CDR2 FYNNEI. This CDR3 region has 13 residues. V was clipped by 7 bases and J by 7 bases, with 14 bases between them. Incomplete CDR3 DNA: TGTGCCAGCATGGGTCAGGGAGGACAGCCC. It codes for CASMGQGGQP. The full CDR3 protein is CASMGQGGQPQHF.